This TCR beta chain came from a study of T cell responses to AZD1222 COVID-19 vaccine. V lost 7 bases, J lost 2 bases, and 6 bases lay in between. CDR1 is SNHLY, CDR2 FYNNEI, per germline. This CDR3 has 12 residues. Clones were read by immunoSEQ multiplex PCR, and TCRdb kept only the in-frame ones, dropping some. This table has 180,000 or so clones, more than 80% appearing once. General study findings and limits: Spike-specific TCR depth and breadth grew after two AZD1222 doses. White British ancestry dominated among donors, who included more females, and clonal diversity was possibly underestimated.

With regard to this clone: Its antigen is as yet unknown.

V usage is TRBV2 and J usage is TRBJ2-1; D is undetermined. This TCR came from an adult in good health. This material consisted of peripheral blood, taken on day 0 of AZD1222 vaccination. This CDR3 reads CASNNPYNEQFF. CDR3 bases: TGTGCCAGCAATAACCCCTACAATGAGCAGTTCTTC. Looking up the rest from reference TRBV2 and TRBJ2-1 gives the full variable domain: EPEVTQTPSHQVTQMGQEVILRCVPISNHLYFYWYRQILGQKVEFLVSFYNNEISEKSEIFDDQFSVERPDGSNFTLKIRSTKLEDSAMYFCASNNPYNEQFFGPGTRLTVL.